This entry lists 26 T cell receptor beta chains sequenced from one sample in a study of blood T cells in healthy people across ages (dated by TCRdb to between 2015 and 2017). The library was made by 5' RACE. Sequencing instrument: Illumina HiSeq 2500. The second PCR ran for about 6 to 12 cycles and used a J-beta primer mix along with a sample-barcoded 5' primer. TCRdb took the public reads, trimmed them with fastp at Q25, ran MiXCR for clone calling and kept in-frame beta chains. Entries that share a CDR3 protein sequence are merged under the most common genes and DNA. The sample table contains 1.2 million to 1.5 million distinct CDR3 sequences; only one count was recorded for roughly 40% of them. The ten largest clonotypes hold 7.9% of the sample. The specimen sequenced was blood. The origin of the receptors is a young woman in good health.

The CDR3 DNA reads as TGTGCCAGCAGCCTCGGACTTTCGAGCTCCTACAATGAGCAGTTCTTC. Amino acid sequence: CASSLGLSSSYNEQFF. The chain uses TRBV7-2 and TRBJ2-1, with a weak D call TRBD2 (5 bases). The V end was cut by 5 bases, the J end by 0 bases, with 14 bases between. The CDR3 loop spans 16 amino acids. The germline CDR1 and CDR2 sequences are SGHTA and FQGNSA.

This chain connects TRBV20-1 to TRBJ2-5, with TRBD2 identical over 9 bases. This CDR3 contains 14 residues. The V gene end was trimmed by 5 bases and the J gene end by 2 bases; junction bases not matched to a gene: 6. From germline, CDR1 is DFQATT and CDR2 SNEGSKA (reference sequence). CDR3 in amino acids: CSAHSLAGQETQYF. CDR3 in DNA: TGCAGTGCTCATAGTCTAGCGGGACAAGAGACCCAGTACTTC.

V usage is TRBV6-6 and J usage is TRBJ2-4; 11 nucleotides line up with TRBD2. The germline V gene has CDR1 MNHNY and CDR2 SVGAGI (reference sequence). CDR3 length: 17 amino acids. Trimming took 6 bases from V and 0 from J; bases not matched to a gene: 7. The CDR3 loop reads CASRYRLAGLAKNIQYF. CDR3 DNA: TGTGCCAGCAGATACCGACTAGCGGGGCTAGCCAAAAACATTCAGTACTTC.

V and J are TRBV30 and TRBJ2-5; a possible D gene is TRBD1 (6 bases). The DNA matches TRBJ2-7 better at its end, which makes the J call doubtful. This CDR3 is 13 amino acids long. The germline V gene has CDR1 GTSNPN and CDR2 SVGIG (reference sequence). CDR3 sequence (DNA): TGTGCCTGGACCAGGACAGAAACATACGAGCAGTACTTC. Amino acid sequence: CAWTRTETYEQYF.

This clonotype has a handful of counts. The CDR3 is CASSLTPGETDTQYF. In nucleotides, the CDR3 is TGCGCCAGCAGCTTGACACCGGGGGAGACAGATACGCAGTATTTT. The chain couples TRBV5-1 to TRBJ2-3; D is possibly TRBD2 (6 bases). The V and J ends lost 1 base and 3 bases respectively, with 12 bases between them. The CDR3 contains 15 residues. Germline V gene sequence: CDR1 SGHRS, CDR2 YFSETQ.

For this clonotype: At one boundary the junction diverges from the germline segment, which might be a read error. The chain links TRBV7-2 to TRBJ2-3; 11 bases agree with TRBD2. There are 17 residues in the CDR3. CDR1 and CDR2 (germline): SGHTA, FQGNSA. The CDR3, as DNA: TGTGCCAGCAGGCGCCCTAGCGGGAGGTTCGGCACAGGTACGCAGTATTTT. It is translated as CASRRPSGRFGTGTQYF.

This clonotype was seen only a few times. The V and J genes are TRBV29-1 and TRBJ2-3; possibly TRBD2 for D (5 bases). Germline loops: CDR1 SQVTM, CDR2 ANQGSEA. The CDR3 is 15 residues long. V lost 4 bases and J lost 3, with 17 bases in between. CDR3 DNA sequence: TGCAGCGTTGTATATGCAGTCTCGGGGACAGATACGCAGTATTTT. Protein product: CSVVYAVSGTDTQYF.

At least ten counts were recorded for this clonotype. The V call is TRBV24-1, the J call TRBJ2-7; D ambiguous. The CDR3 is 10 residues long. With 2 bases removed from V and 5 bases from J, the gap between germline ends came to 0 bases. Germline CDR1 reads KGHDR; CDR2 reads SFDVKD. CDR3 nucleotides: TGTGCCACCAGTGATTACGAGCAGTACTTC. The encoded protein is CATSDYEQYF.

In its sample, this clonotype was seen a few times. The rearrangement joins TRBV15 to TRBJ2-1; either TRBD1 or TRBD2 may fit D (5 bases each). The CDR3 totals 15 residues. In germline, CDR1 is LNHNV, CDR2 YYDKDF (reference sequence). V gave up 3 bases and J gave up 4 bases, with 13 bases separating them. For the CDR3, the DNA is TGTGCCACCAGCAGCGGGGCTGCCGGATACAATGAGCAGTTCTTC. It is translated as CATSSGAAGYNEQFF.

This clonotype was picked up a small number of times. This chain links TRBV11-2 with TRBJ1-2; 7 nucleotides agree with TRBD1. Germline CDR1 SGHAT, CDR2 FQNNGV. The CDR3 is made up of 16 amino acids. V dropped 0 bases and J dropped 4; count of bases not matched to a gene: 8. The chain's CDR3 is CASSLDLTGAPYGYTF. The DNA for the CDR3 is TGTGCCAGCAGCTTAGATCTCACAGGGGCACCCTATGGCTACACCTTC.

This clonotype was seen more than once but under ten times. J is TRBJ2-5 and V is TRBV4-2; D is unclear. CDR1 and CDR2 from the germline V gene are LGHNA and YNFKEQ. V lost 0 bases and J 5 bases, leaving 10 bases between the germline ends. The CDR3 sequence is 14 residues long. CDR3 in DNA: TGTGCCAGCAGCCAAGATCCAGTCGGGGAGACCCAGTACTTC. As protein: CASSQDPVGETQYF.

The rearrangement joins TRBV10-2 to TRBJ1-3, with 12 bases lining up with TRBD1. The V gene end was trimmed by 5 bases and the J gene end by 4 bases; junction bases not matched to a gene: 3. Germline CDR1 and CDR2: WSHSY and SAAADI. This CDR3 comprises 15 residues. The CDR3: CASSPGTGGGNTIYF. CDR3 nucleotides: TGCGCCAGCAGTCCCGGGACAGGGGGCGGAAACACCATATATTTT.

V and J are TRBV29-1 and TRBJ2-5; 11 nucleotides match TRBD2. The end of the DNA fits TRBJ2-7 better, so the J call may be wrong. The germline V gene has CDR1 SQVTM and CDR2 ANQGSEA. The CDR3 is 14 amino acids. The chain's CDR3 is CSARLAGSAYEQYF. For the CDR3, the DNA is TGCAGCGCACGACTAGCGGGATCAGCCTACGAGCAGTACTTC.

The chain is built from TRBV19 and TRBJ2-1; D might be TRBD2 (5 bases). The CDR3 totals 13 residues. The V end lost 3 bases, the J end lost 8 bases, and 11 bases lay between the germline ends. Germline lookup yields CDR1 LNHDA and CDR2 SQIVND (reference sequence). CDR3 loop: CASSIWGDDEQFF. The CDR3 DNA follows: TGTGCCAGTAGTATCTGGGGAGACGATGAGCAGTTCTTC.

The genes are TRBV27 and TRBJ1-3; D call uncertain. Trimming took off 0 bases at V and 7 bases at J, with 16 bases between the two ends. Germline CDR1 reads MNHEY; CDR2 reads SMNVEV (reference sequence). There are 16 residues in the CDR3. The CDR3 DNA reads as TGTGCCAGCAGTTTATCCGTATCGGGCCCCGGGAACACCATATATTTT. Its protein product is CASSLSVSGPGNTIYF.

The V call is TRBV7-9, the J call TRBJ1-5; D unclear. Germline loops: CDR1 SEHNR, CDR2 FQNEAQ (reference sequence). The CDR3 is made up of 15 amino acids. V dropped 1 base and J dropped 8 bases, with 15 bases sitting between them. The CDR3 DNA sequence: TGTGCCAGCAGCTTAGGGTGGACCGACCTGGAGCCCCAGCATTTT. Protein product: CASSLGWTDLEPQHF.

The chain recombines TRBV12-3 or TRBV12-4 with TRBJ2-5; weak D call: TRBD1 (5 bases). This CDR3 spans 15 amino acids. Trimming took 1 base from V and 1 from J, leaving 10 bases between them. The CDR3 loop reads CASSLEGQGQETQYF. CDR3 in DNA: TGTGCCAGCAGTTTAGAGGGGCAGGGCCAAGAGACCCAGTACTTC.

V is TRBV7-2 and J is TRBJ2-4; 11 bases fit TRBD2. The length of the CDR3 is 19 residues. Germline lookup yields CDR1 SGHTA and CDR2 FQGNSA. With V trimmed by 5 bases and J by 1 base, 13 bases remained unmatched. This CDR3 reads CASSVSVAGGKFAKNIQYF. CDR3 in DNA: TGTGCCAGCAGCGTTAGTGTAGCGGGAGGGAAGTTTGCCAAAAACATTCAGTACTTC.

The J gene is TRBJ1-2, the V gene TRBV12-3 or TRBV12-4, with D uncertain. The CDR3 spans 14 residues. V shed 6 bases and J shed 4 bases, with 15 bases lying between them. CDR3: CASSPGPTPYGYTF. The CDR3 DNA follows: TGTGCCAGCAGCCCCGGGCCGACGCCCTATGGCTACACCTTC.

The V and J genes are TRBV29-1 and TRBJ2-2; unclear D gene. Trimming took off 6 bases at V and 1 base at J, with 12 bases between the two ends. Germline V gene lookup returns CDR1 SQVTM and CDR2 ANQGSEA. The CDR3 contains 14 residues. Here the CDR3 DNA reads TGCAGCGTCTACGGACGAGAGAACACCGGGGAGCTGTTTTTT. It translates to CSVYGRENTGELFF.

The CDR3 protein is CASSSDTRSNEQFF. The CDR3 bases are TGTGCCAGCAGCTCCGACACTCGGTCCAATGAGCAGTTCTTC. V is TRBV7-2 and J is TRBJ2-1; no definite D call. This CDR3 contains 14 residues. The V end was cut by 4 bases, the J end by 6 bases, with 13 bases between. Germline V gene data show CDR1 as SGHTA and CDR2 as FQGNSA.

This rearrangement joins TRBV29-1 to TRBJ2-1; D may be TRBD1 or TRBD2 (5 bases each). V was shortened by 7 bases and J by 3 bases, with 16 bases between the two germline ends. Germline-derived CDR1 and CDR2 are SQVTM and ANQGSEA. There are 14 residues in the CDR3. The CDR3 here is CSALGVESYNEQFF. CDR3 nucleotides: TGCAGCGCTTTGGGGGTTGAGAGCTACAATGAGCAGTTCTTC.

This clonotype was detected only a few times. The V call is TRBV6-2 or TRBV6-3, the J call TRBJ2-5; 8 bases map to TRBD1. Looked up from germline, CDR1 is MNHEY and CDR2 is SVGEGT. V lost 6 bases to trimming and J lost 2 bases; unmatched junction nucleotides: 5. There are 14 residues in the CDR3. The CDR3 loop reads CASRPDRGQETQYF. The CDR3 region has the DNA TGTGCCAGCAGACCCGACAGGGGTCAAGAGACCCAGTACTTC.

V usage is TRBV7-9 and J usage is TRBJ2-2, with 10 bases aligning to TRBD2. This CDR3 spans 18 amino acids. The ends lost 1 base at V and 4 bases at J; junction bases unmatched: 9. Germline CDR1 SEHNR, CDR2 FQNEAQ (reference sequence). The CDR3 protein is CASSLGASGGLLTGELFF. Written as DNA, the CDR3 is TGTGCCAGCAGCTTAGGAGCTAGCGGGGGCCTCCTCACCGGGGAGCTGTTTTTT. Based on the CDR3 plus reference TRBV7-9 and TRBJ2-2, the full variable domain is DTGVSQNPRHKITKRGQNVTFRCDPISEHNRLYWYRQTLGQGPEFLTYFQNEAQLEKSRLLSDRFSAERPKGSFSTLEIQRTEQGDSAMYLCASSLGASGGLLTGELFFGEGSRLTVL.

This clonotype was seen a few times. The V and J genes are TRBV28 and TRBJ1-1; no clear D. The CDR3 length is 15 residues. Germline loops: CDR1 MDHEN, CDR2 SYDVKM. The V and J ends lost 1 base and 2 bases respectively, with 11 bases between them. The chain's CDR3 is CASSLFGSINTEAFF. The CDR3 nucleotides read TGTGCCAGCAGTTTATTTGGCAGTATTAACACTGAAGCTTTCTTT. Drawing the rest from reference TRBV28 and TRBJ1-1, the complete variable domain is DVKVTQSSRYLVKRTGEKVFLECVQDMDHENMFWYRQDPGLGLRLIYFSYDVKMKEKGDIPEGYSVSREKKERFSLILESASTNQTSMYLCASSLFGSINTEAFFGQGTRLTVV.

The chain links TRBV6-6 to TRBJ2-3; 7 positions agree with TRBD2. The CDR3 is made up of 13 amino acids. V lost 5 bases to trimming and J lost 6 bases; unmatched junction nucleotides: 5. Germline CDR1 reads MNHNY; CDR2 reads SVGAGI (reference sequence). The CDR3 DNA is TGTGCCAGCAGTACCGGGGGGATGGATACGCAGTATTTT. It encodes CASSTGGMDTQYF.